This paragraph covers one T cell receptor beta chain sequence. The antigen is undetermined. This specimen comes from a study of response to subunit inactivated influenza vaccine. General study results and limits: There was a suggestion from the authors that each seasonal influenza vaccination recruits few new T cells.

Using its own MiXCR run on the RT-PCR reads, TCRdb lists one record per CDR3 protein. The sample gives about 570,000 distinct CDR3 sequences, over 9% of which show up once; 11% is in the top ten. Looked up from germline, CDR1 is SGHTA and CDR2 is FQGNSA. After removal of 7 bases from V and 4 bases from J, the junction contained 2 bases not matched to a gene. This CDR3 contains 12 residues. The sample also formed part of further work on T cells expressing NK-cell markers. That source notes: With UMIs, 5'RACE template switching was used to make TCR beta cDNA. Each TCR beta repertoire originated in sorted T cells that were CD3+CD56+NKG2C+, CD3+CD56+NKG2C- or CD3+CD56-NKG2C+. Serological testing identified most of the eight sequenced donors as HCMV-seropositive and one as seronegative. There were a few donors in whom these clonotypes also led the CD3+CD56-NKG2C+ fraction.

The source of this sequence is a man in his fifties who received an inactivated influenza vaccine. Sequencing used PBMCs from blood, obtained on the day of vaccination. This chain joins TRBV7-2 and TRBJ1-1; TRBD1 matches at 8 bases. CDR3 amino acids: CASNTGGTEAFF. The CDR3 nucleotides read TGTGCCAGCAACACAGGGGGCACTGAAGCTTTCTTT.